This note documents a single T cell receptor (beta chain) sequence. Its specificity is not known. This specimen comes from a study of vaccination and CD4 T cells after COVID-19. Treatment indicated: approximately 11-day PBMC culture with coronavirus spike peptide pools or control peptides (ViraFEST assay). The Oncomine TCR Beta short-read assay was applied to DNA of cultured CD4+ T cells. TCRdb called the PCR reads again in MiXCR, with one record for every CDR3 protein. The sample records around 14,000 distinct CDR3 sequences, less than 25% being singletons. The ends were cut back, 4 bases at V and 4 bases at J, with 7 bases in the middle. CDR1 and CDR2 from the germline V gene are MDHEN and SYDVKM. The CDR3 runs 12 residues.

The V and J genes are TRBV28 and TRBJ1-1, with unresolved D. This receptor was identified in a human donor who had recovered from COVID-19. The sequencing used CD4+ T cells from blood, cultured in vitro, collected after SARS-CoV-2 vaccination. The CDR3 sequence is CASSSTSTEAFF. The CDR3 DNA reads TGTGCCAGCAGTTCAACGTCCACTGAAGCTTTCTTT.